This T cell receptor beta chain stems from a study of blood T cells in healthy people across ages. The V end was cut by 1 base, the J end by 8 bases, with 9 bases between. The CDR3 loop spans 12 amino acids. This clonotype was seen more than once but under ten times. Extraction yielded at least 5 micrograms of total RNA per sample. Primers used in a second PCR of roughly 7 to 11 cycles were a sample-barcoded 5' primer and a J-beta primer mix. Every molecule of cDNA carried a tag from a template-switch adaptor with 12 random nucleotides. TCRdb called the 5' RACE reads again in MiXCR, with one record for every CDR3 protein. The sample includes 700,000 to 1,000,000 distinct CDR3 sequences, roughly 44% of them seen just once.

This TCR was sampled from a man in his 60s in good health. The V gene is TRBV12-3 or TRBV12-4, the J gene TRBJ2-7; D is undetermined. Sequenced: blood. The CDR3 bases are TGTGCCAGCAGTTTAGTGGGAATCCAGCAGTACTTC. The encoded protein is CASSLVGIQQYF.